This T cell receptor (beta chain) was retrieved from a study of blood T cell repertoires in COVID-19. V shed 3 bases and J 4 bases; nucleotides not matched to a gene: 9. CDR1 and CDR2 (germline): SQVTM, ANQGSEA. CDR3 length: 16 amino acids. In the source study's methods: Amplification of reference gene primers provided the estimated nucleated cell counts. Sequencing used immunoSEQ multiplex PCR; TCRdb keeps in-frame clones, though not all of them. Clonal size and the V and J genes are those of that table, whereas D and trimming came from the DNA. This sample carries 150,000 to 250,000 clones, 94% of them seen once, and the ten largest clones take approximately 0.8%.

Sequencing was done on a sample of peripheral blood. The chain uses TRBV29-1 and TRBJ1-2; 12 positions match TRBD1. The origin of this receptor is a man under 40 with COVID-19, enrolled during active disease. The CDR3 protein is CSVEGPGQGACYGYTF. The CDR3 region has the DNA TGCAGCGTTGAGGGTCCGGGACAGGGGGCCTGCTATGGCTACACCTTC. Using reference TRBV29-1 and TRBJ1-2 for the parts outside the CDR3, the full variable domain is SAVISQKPSRDICQRGTSLTIQCQVDSQVTMMFWYRQQPGQSLTLIATANQGSEATYESGFVIDKFPISRPNLTFSTLTVSNMSPEDSSIYLCSVEGPGQGACYGYTFGSGTRLTVV.